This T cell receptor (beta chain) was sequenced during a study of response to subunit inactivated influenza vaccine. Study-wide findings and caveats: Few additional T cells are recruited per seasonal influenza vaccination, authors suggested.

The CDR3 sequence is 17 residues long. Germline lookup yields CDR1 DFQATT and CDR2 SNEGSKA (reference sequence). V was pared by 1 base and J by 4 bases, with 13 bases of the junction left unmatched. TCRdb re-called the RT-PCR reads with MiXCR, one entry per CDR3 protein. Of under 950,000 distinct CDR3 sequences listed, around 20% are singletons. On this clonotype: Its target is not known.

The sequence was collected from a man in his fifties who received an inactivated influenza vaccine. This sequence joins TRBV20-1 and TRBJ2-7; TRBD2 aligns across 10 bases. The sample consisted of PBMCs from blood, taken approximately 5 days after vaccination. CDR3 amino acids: CSARGIEASGGSYEQYF. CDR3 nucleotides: TGCAGTGCTAGAGGTATAGAGGCTAGCGGGGGCAGTTACGAGCAGTACTTC.